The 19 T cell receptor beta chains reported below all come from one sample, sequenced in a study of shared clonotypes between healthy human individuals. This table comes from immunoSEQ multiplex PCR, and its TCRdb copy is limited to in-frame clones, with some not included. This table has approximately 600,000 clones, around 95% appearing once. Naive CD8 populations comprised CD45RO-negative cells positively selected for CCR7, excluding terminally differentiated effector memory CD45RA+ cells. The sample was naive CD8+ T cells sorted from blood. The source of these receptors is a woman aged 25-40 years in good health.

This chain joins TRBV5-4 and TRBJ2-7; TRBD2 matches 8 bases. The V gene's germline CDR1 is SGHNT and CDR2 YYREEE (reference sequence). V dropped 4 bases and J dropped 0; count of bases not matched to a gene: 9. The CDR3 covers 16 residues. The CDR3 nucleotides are TGTGCCAGCAGCCCACTCGGGGGGGGAATCTCCTACGAGCAGTACTTC. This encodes CASSPLGGGISYEQYF.

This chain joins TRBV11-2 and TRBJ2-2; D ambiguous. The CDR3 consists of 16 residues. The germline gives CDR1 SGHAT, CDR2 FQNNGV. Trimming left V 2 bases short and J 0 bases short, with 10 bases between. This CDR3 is CASSLRTVTNTGELFF. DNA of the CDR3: TGTGCCAGCAGCTTAAGGACCGTAACGAACACCGGGGAGCTGTTTTTT.

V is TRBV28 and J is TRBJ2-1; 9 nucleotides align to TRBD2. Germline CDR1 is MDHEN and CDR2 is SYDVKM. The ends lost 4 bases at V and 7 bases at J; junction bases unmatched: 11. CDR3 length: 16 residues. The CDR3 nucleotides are TGTGCCAGCAGTTCCCCCGTGGAGCGGGAGGAGAATGAGCAGTTCTTC. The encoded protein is CASSSPVEREENEQFF.

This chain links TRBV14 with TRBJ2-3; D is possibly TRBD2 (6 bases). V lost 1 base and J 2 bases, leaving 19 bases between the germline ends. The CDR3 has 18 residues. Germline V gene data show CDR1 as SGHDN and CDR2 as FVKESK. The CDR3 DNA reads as TGTGCCAGCAGCCAAGCGGAGGGGCCTAGCGCTTACACAGATACGCAGTATTTT. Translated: CASSQAEGPSAYTDTQYF. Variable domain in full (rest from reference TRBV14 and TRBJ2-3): EAGVTQFPSHSVIEKGQTVTLRCDPISGHDNLYWYRRVMGKEIKFLLHFVKESKQDESGMPNNRFLAERTGGTYSTLKVQPAELEDSGVYFCASSQAEGPSAYTDTQYFGPGTRLTVL.

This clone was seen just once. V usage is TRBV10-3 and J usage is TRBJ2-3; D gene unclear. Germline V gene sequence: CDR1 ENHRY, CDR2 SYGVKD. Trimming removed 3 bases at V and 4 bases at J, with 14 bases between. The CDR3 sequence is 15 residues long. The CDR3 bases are TGTGCCATCAGTGAAGGAGTGGCCCGTCCAGATACGCAGTATTTT. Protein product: CAISEGVARPDTQYF.

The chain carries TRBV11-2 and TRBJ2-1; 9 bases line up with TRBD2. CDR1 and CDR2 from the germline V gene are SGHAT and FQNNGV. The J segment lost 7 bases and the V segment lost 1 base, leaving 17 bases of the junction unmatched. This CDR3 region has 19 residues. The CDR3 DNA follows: TGTGCCAGCAGCTTAGGGCCTGGATCGGGCGGGAGGGCCTGGAATGAGCAGTTCTTC. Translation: CASSLGPGSGGRAWNEQFF.

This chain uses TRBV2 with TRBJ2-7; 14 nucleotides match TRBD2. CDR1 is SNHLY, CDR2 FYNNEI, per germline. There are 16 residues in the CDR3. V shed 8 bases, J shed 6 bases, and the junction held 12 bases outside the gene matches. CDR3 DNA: TGTGCCAGCGGACTAGCGGGAGGAGATAAGAGGTTCGAGCAGTACTTC. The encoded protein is CASGLAGGDKRFEQYF.

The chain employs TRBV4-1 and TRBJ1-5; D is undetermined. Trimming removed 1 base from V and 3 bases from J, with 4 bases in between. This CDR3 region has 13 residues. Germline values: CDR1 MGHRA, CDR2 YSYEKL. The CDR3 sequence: CASSQVLNQPQHF. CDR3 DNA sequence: TGCGCCAGCAGCCAAGTGCTCAATCAGCCCCAGCATTTT.

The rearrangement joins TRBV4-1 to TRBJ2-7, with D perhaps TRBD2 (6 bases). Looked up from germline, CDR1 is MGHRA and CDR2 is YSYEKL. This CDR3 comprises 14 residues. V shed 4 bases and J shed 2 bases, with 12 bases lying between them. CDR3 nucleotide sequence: TGCGCCAGCAGCCCCCACGGGGGTACCTACGAGCAGTACTTC. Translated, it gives CASSPHGGTYEQYF.

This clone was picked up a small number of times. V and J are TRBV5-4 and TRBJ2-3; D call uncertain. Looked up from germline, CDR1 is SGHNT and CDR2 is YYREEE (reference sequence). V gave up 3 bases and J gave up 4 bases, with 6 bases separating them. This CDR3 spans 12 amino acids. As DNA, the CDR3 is TGTGCCAGCAGCTCTTATGCAGATACGCAGTATTTT. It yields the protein CASSSYADTQYF.

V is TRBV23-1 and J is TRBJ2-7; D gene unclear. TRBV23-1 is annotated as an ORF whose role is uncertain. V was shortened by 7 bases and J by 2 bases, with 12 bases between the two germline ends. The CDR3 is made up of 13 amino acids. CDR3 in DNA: TGCGCCAGCACTTACGACCCGACCTACGAGCAGTACTTC. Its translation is CASTYDPTYEQYF.

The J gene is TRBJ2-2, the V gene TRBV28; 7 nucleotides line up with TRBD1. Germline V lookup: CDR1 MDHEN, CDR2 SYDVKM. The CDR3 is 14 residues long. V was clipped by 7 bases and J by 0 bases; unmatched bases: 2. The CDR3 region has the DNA TGTGCCAGCAAGGGACAGTCGAACACCGGGGAGCTGTTTTTT. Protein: CASKGQSNTGELFF. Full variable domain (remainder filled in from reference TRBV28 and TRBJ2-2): DVKVTQSSRYLVKRTGEKVFLECVQDMDHENMFWYRQDPGLGLRLIYFSYDVKMKEKGDIPEGYSVSREKKERFSLILESASTNQTSMYLCASKGQSNTGELFFGEGSRLTVL.

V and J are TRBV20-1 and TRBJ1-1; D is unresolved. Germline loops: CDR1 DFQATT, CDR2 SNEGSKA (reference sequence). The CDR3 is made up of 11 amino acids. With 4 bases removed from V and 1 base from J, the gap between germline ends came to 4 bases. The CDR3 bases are TGCAGTGCTATCTCGAACACTGAAGCTTTCTTT. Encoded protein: CSAISNTEAFF.

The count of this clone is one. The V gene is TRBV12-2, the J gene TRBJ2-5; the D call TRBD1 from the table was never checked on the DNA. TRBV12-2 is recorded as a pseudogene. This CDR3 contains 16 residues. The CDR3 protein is CASRLGPVQGEETQYF. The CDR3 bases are TGTGCAAGTCGCTTAGGCCCGGTGCAGGGTGAAGAGACCCAGTACTTC.

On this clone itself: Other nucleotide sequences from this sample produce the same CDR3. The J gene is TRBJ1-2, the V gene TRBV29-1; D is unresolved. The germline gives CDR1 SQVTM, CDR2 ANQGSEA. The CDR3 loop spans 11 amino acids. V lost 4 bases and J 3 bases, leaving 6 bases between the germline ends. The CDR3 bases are TGCAGCGTTGGGGTGGACTATGGCTACACCTTC. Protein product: CSVGVDYGYTF. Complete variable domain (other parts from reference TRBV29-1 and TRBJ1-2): SAVISQKPSRDICQRGTSLTIQCQVDSQVTMMFWYRQQPGQSLTLIATANQGSEATYESGFVIDKFPISRPNLTFSTLTVSNMSPEDSSIYLCSVGVDYGYTFGSGTRLTVV.

DNA for the CDR3: TGTGCCAGCAGCGGTCAAGCCGGGACAGGGCCTTACGAGCAGTACTTC. It is translated as CASSGQAGTGPYEQYF. The V and J genes are TRBV7-6 and TRBJ2-7; 9 bases are a match to TRBD1. The germline V gene has CDR1 SGHVS and CDR2 FNYEAQ. The ends lost 5 bases at V and 4 bases at J; junction bases unmatched: 12. CDR3 length: 16 residues.

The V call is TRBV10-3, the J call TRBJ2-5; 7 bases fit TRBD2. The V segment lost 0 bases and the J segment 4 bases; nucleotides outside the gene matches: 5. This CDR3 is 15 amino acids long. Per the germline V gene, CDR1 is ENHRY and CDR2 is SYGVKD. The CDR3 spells CAISESGRAGETQYF. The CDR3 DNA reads TGTGCCATCAGTGAGTCAGGGAGGGCGGGAGAGACCCAGTACTTC.

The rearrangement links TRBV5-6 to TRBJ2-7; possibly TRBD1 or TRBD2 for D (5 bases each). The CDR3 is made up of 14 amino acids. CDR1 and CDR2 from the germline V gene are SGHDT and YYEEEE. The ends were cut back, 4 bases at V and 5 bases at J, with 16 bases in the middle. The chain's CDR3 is CASSPRVGVDEQYF. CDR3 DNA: TGTGCCAGCAGCCCCAGGGTGGGGGTCGACGAGCAGTACTTC. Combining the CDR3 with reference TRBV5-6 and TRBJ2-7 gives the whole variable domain DAGVTQSPTHLIKTRGQQVTLRCSPKSGHDTVSWYQQALGQGPQFIFQYYEEEERQRGNFPDRFSGHQFPNYSSELNVNALLLGDSALYLCASSPRVGVDEQYFGPGTRLTVT.

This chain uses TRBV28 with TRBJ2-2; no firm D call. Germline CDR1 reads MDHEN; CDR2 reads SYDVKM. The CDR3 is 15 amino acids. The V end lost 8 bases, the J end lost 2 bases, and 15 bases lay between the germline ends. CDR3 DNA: TGTGCCAGCCAAGGCCGTCGCGGAAACACCGGGGAGCTGTTTTTT. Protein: CASQGRRGNTGELFF.